The clone carrying this TCR beta chain was detected once. Its antigen is currently unknown. Each sample yielded at least 7 million isolated PBMCs. This specimen comes from a study of blood T cells in healthy people across ages. Broader study findings: The study found TCR beta diversity correlated strongly with naive T cell percentage. Naive and antigen-experienced cells could not be conclusively compared, given unsorted PBMCs.

Primed by a sample-barcoded 5' primer and a J-beta primer mix, a second PCR proceeded for roughly 7 to 12 cycles. Every cDNA molecule carried a tag from a template-switch adaptor bearing 12 random nucleotides. TCRdb passed the 5' RACE reads through MiXCR, listing each CDR3 protein once. The sample shows about 800,000 distinct CDR3 sequences, roughly 60% of them seen only once. Sequenced: blood. The TCR was taken from a man aged 25-45 years in good health.

The CDR3 spells CASTVNLWTAYEQYF. CDR3 nucleotides: TGTGCCAGCACCGTTAACCTCTGGACAGCCTACGAGCAGTACTTC. J is TRBJ2-7 and V is TRBV2, with D perhaps matching TRBD1 (6 bases). The V gene lost 7 bases and the J gene lost 2 bases, with 18 bases spanning the gap. This CDR3 has 15 amino acids. Germline loops: CDR1 SNHLY, CDR2 FYNNEI. Full variable domain (outside the CDR3, taken from reference TRBV2 and TRBJ2-7): EPEVTQTPSHQVTQMGQEVILRCVPISNHLYFYWYRQILGQKVEFLVSFYNNEISEKSEIFDDQFSVERPDGSNFTLKIRSTKLEDSAMYFCASTVNLWTAYEQYFGPGTRLTVT.